This T cell receptor beta chain was sequenced in a study of T cell repertoires in cytomegalovirus infection. Study overall: Carrying CMV and the relevant HLA type showed in public TCR beta signatures. General observations from the study: Dominating the ex vivo response were TCR beta clonotypes that were CMV-specific and HLA-C-restricted.

TCRdb re-called the reads through MiXCR, storing one row per CDR3 protein. The data show almost 300,000 distinct CDR3 sequences, roughly 9.3% seen once. There are many counts of this clonotype. What it recognizes is unknown. From germline, CDR1 is MDHEN and CDR2 SYDVKM. This CDR3 has 13 residues. Deletions cut 6 bases from V and 6 bases from J, with 12 bases between. The origin of this receptor is a human donor in good health (CMV status not recorded). Some clones in this sample may be carry-over from other donors' samples. Sequenced material: PBMCs. V is TRBV28 and J is TRBJ2-1, with D possibly being TRBD1 (5 bases). CDR3 loop: CASRIDSFNEQFF. CDR3 sequence (DNA): TGTGCCAGCAGGATTGACAGTTTCAATGAGCAGTTCTTC. The entire variable domain, with the rest obtained from reference TRBV28 and TRBJ2-1, is as follows: DVKVTQSSRYLVKRTGEKVFLECVQDMDHENMFWYRQDPGLGLRLIYFSYDVKMKEKGDIPEGYSVSREKKERFSLILESASTNQTSMYLCASRIDSFNEQFFGPGTRLTVL.